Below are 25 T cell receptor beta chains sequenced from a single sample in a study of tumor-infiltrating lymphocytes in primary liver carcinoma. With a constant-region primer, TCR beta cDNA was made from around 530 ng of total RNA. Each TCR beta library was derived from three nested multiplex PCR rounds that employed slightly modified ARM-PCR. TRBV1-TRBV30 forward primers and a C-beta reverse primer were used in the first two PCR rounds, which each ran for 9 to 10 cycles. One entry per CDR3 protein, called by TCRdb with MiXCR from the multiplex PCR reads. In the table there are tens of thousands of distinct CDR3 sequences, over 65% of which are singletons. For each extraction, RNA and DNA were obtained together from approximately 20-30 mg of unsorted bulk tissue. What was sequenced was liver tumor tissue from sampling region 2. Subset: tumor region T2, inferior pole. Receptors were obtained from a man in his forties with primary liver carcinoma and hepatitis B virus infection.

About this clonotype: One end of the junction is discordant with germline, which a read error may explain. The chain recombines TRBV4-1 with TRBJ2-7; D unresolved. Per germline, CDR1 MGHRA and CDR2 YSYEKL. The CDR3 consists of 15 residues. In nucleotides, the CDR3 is TGCGCCAGCAGCCCCGGCTCATTGAACCCCTACGAGCAGCACTTC. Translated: CASSPGSLNPYEQHF.

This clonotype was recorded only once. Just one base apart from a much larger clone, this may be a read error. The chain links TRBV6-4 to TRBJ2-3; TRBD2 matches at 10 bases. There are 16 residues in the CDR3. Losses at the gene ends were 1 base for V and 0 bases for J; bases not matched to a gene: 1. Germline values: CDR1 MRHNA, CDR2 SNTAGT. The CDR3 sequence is CASSDLTSGSTDTQYF. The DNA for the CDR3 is TGTGCCAGCAGTGACTTGACTAGCGGGAGCACAGATACGCAGTATTTT.

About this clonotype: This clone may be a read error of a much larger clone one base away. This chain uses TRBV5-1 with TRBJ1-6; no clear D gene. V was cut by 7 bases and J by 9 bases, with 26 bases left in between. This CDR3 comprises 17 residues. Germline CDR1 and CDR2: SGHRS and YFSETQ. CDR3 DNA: TGCGCCAGCCGCCAAGGTGGGTGGGCGTACGGGCTTTCACCCCTCCACTTT. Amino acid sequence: CASRQGGWAYGLSPLHF.

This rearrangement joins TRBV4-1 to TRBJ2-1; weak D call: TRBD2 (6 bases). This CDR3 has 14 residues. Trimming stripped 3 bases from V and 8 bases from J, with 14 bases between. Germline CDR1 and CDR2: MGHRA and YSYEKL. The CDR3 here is CASSQTGGYDEQFF. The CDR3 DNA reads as TGCGCCAGCAGCCAGACTGGAGGGTACGATGAGCAGTTCTTC.

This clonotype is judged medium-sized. The CDR3 here is CASSAYYEQYF. The DNA of the CDR3 is TGTGCCAGCAGCGCTTACTACGAGCAGTACTTC. This chain connects TRBV11-2 to TRBJ2-7, with unresolved D. The V gene lost 5 bases and the J gene lost 3 bases, with 5 bases spanning the gap. The CDR3 is 11 residues long. The germline V gene encodes CDR1 SGHAT and CDR2 FQNNGV.

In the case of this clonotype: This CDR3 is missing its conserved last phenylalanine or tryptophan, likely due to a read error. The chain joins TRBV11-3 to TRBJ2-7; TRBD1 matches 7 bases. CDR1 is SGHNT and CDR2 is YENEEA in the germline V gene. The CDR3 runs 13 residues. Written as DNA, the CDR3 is TGTGCCAGCAGCGTGGGACAGTCCTACAAGCAGTACATC. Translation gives CASSVGQSYKQYI.

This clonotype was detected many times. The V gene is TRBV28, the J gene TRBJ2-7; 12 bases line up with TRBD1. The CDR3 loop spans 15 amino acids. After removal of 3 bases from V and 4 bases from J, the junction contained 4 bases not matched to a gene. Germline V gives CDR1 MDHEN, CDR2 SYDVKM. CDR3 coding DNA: TGTGCCAGCAGTTTCACGGGACAGGGGGCGTACGAGCAGTACTTC. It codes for CASSFTGQGAYEQYF.

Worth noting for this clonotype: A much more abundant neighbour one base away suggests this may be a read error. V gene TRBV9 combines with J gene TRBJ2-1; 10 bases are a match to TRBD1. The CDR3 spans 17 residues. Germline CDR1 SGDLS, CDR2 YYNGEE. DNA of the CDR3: TGTGCCAGCAACGTAGGGGGGGGACAGGGGTTCCCGGATGAGCAGTTCTTC. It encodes CASNVGGGQGFPDEQFF.

For the CDR3, the DNA is TGCAGCGTTGGAGTGGGAACGAACACCGGGGAGCTGTTTTTT. It specifies CSVGVGTNTGELFF. This chain connects TRBV29-1 to TRBJ2-2; D not resolved. Trimming cost V 4 bases and J 0 bases, with 9 bases left between them. Germline V gene lookup returns CDR1 SQVTM and CDR2 ANQGSEA. The length of the CDR3 is 14 residues.

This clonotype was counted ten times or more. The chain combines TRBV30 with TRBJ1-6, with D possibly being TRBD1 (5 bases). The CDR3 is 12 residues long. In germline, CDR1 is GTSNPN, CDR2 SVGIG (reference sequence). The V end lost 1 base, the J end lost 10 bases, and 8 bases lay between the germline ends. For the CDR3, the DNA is TGTGCCTGGAGTGAGGGGCGGTCACCCCTCCACTTT. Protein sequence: CAWSEGRSPLHF. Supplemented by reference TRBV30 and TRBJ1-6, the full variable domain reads SQTIHQWPATLVQPVGSPLSLECTVEGTSNPNLYWYRQAAGRGLQLLFYSVGIGQISSEVPQNLSASRPQDRQFILSSKKLLLSDSGFYLCAWSEGRSPLHFGNGTRLTVT.

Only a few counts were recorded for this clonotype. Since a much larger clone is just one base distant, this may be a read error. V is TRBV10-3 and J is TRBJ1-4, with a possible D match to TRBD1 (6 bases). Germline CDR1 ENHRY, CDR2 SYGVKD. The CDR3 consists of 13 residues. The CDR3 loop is CAISGTENEKLLF. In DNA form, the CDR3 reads TGTGCCATCAGTGGGACAGAGAATGAAAAACTGCTTTTT.

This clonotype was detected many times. CDR3 protein: CASSQDGVIQAFF. DNA of the CDR3: TGCGCCAGCAGCCAAGATGGCGTGATTCAAGCTTTCTTT. The chain couples TRBV4-1 to TRBJ1-1; D is undetermined. Looked up from germline, CDR1 is MGHRA and CDR2 is YSYEKL. V was clipped by 0 bases and J by 9 bases, with 11 bases between them. The CDR3 is made up of 13 amino acids.

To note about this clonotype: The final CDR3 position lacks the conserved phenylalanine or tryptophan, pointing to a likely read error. CDR3 sequence: CSGELNSDEQFL. The CDR3 DNA sequence: TGCAGCGGGGAGTTGAATAGCGATGAGCAGTTCCTC. The genes are TRBV29-1 and TRBJ2-1, with a possible D match to TRBD2 (5 bases). Germline CDR1 is SQVTM and CDR2 is ANQGSEA. The CDR3 loop spans 12 amino acids. The ends were cut back, 7 bases at V and 8 bases at J, with 15 bases in the middle.

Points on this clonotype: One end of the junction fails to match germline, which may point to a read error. CDR3 residues: CTSSPLTSGSTDTQYF. The CDR3 DNA sequence: TGTACCAGCAGCCCCCTGACTAGCGGCAGCACAGATACACAGTATTTT. This chain connects TRBV11-2 to TRBJ2-3; 9 nucleotides align to TRBD2. The CDR3 runs to 16 residues. Germline CDR1 reads SGHAT; CDR2 reads FQNNGV.

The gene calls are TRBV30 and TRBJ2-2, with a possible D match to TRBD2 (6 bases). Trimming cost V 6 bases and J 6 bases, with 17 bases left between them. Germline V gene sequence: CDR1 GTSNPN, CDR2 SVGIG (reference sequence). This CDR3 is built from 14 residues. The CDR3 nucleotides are TGTGCCTGTATGGGACTCAGCAGGGCCGGGGAGCTGTTTTTT. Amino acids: CACMGLSRAGELFF.

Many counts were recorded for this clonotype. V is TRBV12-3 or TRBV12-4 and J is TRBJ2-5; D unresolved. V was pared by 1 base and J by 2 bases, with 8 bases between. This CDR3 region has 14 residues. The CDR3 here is CASSLGQTQETQYF. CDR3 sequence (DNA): TGTGCCAGCAGTTTAGGGCAGACTCAAGAGACCCAGTACTTC.

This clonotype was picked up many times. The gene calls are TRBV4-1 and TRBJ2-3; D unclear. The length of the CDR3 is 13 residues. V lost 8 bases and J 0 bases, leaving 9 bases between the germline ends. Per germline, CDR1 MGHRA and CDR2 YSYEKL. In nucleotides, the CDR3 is TGCGCCAGCGGGAAAATTAGCACAGATACGCAGTATTTT. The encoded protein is CASGKISTDTQYF.

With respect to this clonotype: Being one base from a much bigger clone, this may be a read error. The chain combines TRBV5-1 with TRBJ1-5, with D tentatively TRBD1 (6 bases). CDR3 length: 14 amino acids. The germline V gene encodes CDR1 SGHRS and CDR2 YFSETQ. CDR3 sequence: CASSLGGGNQSQHF. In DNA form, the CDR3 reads TGCGCCAGCAGCTTGGGTGGGGGCAATCAGTCCCAGCATTTT.

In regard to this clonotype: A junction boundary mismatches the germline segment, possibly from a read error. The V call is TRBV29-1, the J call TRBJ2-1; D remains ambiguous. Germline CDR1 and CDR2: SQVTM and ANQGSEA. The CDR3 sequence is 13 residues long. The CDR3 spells CSVPLLLSNEQFF. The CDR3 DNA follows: TGCAGCGTTCCACTGCTCCTGAGCAATGAACAGTTCTTC.

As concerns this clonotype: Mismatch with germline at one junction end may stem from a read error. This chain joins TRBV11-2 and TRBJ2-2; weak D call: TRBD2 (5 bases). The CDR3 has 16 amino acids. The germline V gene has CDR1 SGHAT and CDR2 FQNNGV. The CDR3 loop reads CATSLVALTGTGKLFF. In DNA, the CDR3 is TGTGCCACCAGCTTAGTGGCGCTAACGGGAACCGGGAAGCTGTTTTTT.

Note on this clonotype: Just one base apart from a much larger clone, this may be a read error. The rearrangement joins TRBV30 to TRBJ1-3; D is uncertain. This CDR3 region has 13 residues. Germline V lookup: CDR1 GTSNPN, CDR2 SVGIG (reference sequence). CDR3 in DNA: TGTGCCTGGAGTCAGGAGGCTGGAAACACCCTATATTTT. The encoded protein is CAWSQEAGNTLYF.

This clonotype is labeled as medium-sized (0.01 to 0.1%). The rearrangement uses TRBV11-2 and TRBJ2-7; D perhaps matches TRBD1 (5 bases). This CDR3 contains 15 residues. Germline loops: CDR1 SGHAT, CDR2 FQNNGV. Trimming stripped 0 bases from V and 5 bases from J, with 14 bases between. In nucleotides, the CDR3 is TGTGCCAGCAGCTTAGATCCCGCAGGGTTGGACGAGCAGTACTTC. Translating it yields CASSLDPAGLDEQYF.

CDR3 region: CASSLGQGGELFF. The CDR3 nucleotides are TGCGCCAGCAGTCTAGGGCAAGGCGGGGAGCTGTTTTTT. The chain has TRBV4-1 and TRBJ2-2, with D unclear. Germline V gene sequence: CDR1 MGHRA, CDR2 YSYEKL. V was pared by 6 bases and J by 7 bases, with 12 bases between. This CDR3 comprises 13 residues.

The chain's CDR3 is CASSLVGLFSYNEQFF. The DNA of the CDR3 is TGTGCCAGCAGCTTAGTGGGGCTCTTCTCCTACAATGAGCAGTTCTTC. The gene calls are TRBV11-1 and TRBJ2-1; D is possibly TRBD1 (5 bases). Germline V gene sequence: CDR1 SGHAT, CDR2 FQDESV (reference sequence). The CDR3 has 16 residues. V lost 1 base and J lost 0, with 10 bases in between.

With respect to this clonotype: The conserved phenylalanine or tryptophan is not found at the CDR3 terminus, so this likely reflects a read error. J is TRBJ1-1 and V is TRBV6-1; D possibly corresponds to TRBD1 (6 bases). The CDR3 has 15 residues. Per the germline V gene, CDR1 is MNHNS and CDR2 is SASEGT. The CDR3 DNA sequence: TGTGCCAGCGGGGGCTGGGAGACGGCGAACGCTGAAGCTTTCTAT. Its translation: CASGGWETANAEAFY.